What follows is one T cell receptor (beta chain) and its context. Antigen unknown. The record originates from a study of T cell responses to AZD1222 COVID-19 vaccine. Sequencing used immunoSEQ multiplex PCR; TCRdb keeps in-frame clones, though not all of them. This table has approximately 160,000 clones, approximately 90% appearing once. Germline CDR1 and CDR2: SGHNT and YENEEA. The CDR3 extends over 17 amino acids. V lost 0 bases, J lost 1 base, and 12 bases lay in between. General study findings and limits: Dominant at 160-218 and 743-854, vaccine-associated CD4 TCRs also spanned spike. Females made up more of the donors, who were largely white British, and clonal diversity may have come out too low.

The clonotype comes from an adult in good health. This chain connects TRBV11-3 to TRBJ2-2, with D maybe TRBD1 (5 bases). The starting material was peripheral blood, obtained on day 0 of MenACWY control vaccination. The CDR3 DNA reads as TGTGCCAGCAGCTTAGATAGGCACAGGAGGAACACCGGGGAGCTGTTTTTT. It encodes CASSLDRHRRNTGELFF.